This is a list of T cell receptor beta chains from one sample in a study of blood T cell repertoires in COVID-19. This table comes from immunoSEQ multiplex PCR, and its TCRdb copy is limited to in-frame clones, with some not included. The table lists roughly 260,000 clones, roughly 86% of them singletons. The sequenced sample consisted of peripheral blood. Receptors were obtained from a woman between 45 and 60 years old with acute or convalescent COVID-19. Both conserved end residues are part of each CDR3. The order of the fields is CDR3 protein, CDR3 DNA, D gene, J gene, V gene, clone size. A D gene is named only where the DNA matches it firmly. For some rows the clone size is stated as once, few or many, or as a class when expanded; others skip it.

CDR3: CASSPGTGVGNTIYF
DNA: TGCGCCAGCAGCCCCGGGACAGGGGTAGGAAACACCATATATTTT
D: TRBD1
J: TRBJ1-3
V: TRBV5-1
size: .

CDR3: CASSEGTAGNTIYF
DNA: TGTGCCAGCAGCGAGGGGACAGCCGGGAACACCATATATTTT
D: TRBD1
J: TRBJ1-3
V: TRBV9
size: .

CDR3: CASKELSSGNTIYF
DNA: TGTGCCAGCAAGGAGTTGAGCTCTGGAAACACCATATATTTT
D: .
J: TRBJ1-3
V: TRBV2
size: .

CDR3: CAFKTGLGNQPQHF
DNA: TGTGCCTTTAAGACAGGTCTGGGCAATCAGCCCCAGCATTTT
D: .
J: TRBJ1-5
V: TRBV30
size: .

CDR3: CASKEGSSYGYTF
DNA: TGTGCCAGCAAGGAGGGGTCGAGCTATGGCTACACCTTC
D: .
J: TRBJ1-2
V: TRBV2
size: .

CDR3: CASSSRTSGSWDTQYF
DNA: TGTGCCAGCAGCTCCCGGACTAGCGGGAGTTGGGATACGCAGTATTTT
D: TRBD2
J: TRBJ2-3
V: TRBV7-3
size: .

CDR3: CASSKGGVRVSEAFF
DNA: TGTGCCAGCAGCAAAGGGGGGGTGAGGGTCTCTGAAGCTTTCTTT
D: .
J: TRBJ1-1
V: TRBV7-2
size: .

CDR3: CASSLGVQGMAYEQYF
DNA: TGTGCCAGCAGCTTGGGAGTACAGGGGATGGCCTACGAGCAGTACTTC
D: TRBD1
J: TRBJ2-7
V: TRBV5-6
size: .

CDR3: CASSEDRGTRLVAYEQYF
DNA: TGTGCCAGCAGTGAAGACAGGGGAACGCGGCTTGTGGCCTACGAGCAGTACTTC
D: TRBD1
J: TRBJ2-7
V: TRBV25-1
size: .

CDR3: CASSIQGSSGNTIYF
DNA: TGTGCCAGTTCTATACAGGGGAGCTCTGGAAACACCATATATTTT
D: TRBD1
J: TRBJ1-3
V: TRBV18
size: once

CDR3: CASRSDRAYSNQPQHF
DNA: TGTGCCAGCAGGTCCGACAGAGCCTATAGCAATCAGCCCCAGCATTTT
D: .
J: TRBJ1-5
V: TRBV2
size: few

CDR3: CASSEGHREHEQYF
DNA: TGTGCCAGCAGTGAGGGACATAGAGAACACGAGCAGTACTTC
D: .
J: TRBJ2-7
V: TRBV2
size: .

CDR3: CASIRQGGGNEQFF
DNA: TGTGCCAGCATTCGTCAGGGAGGTGGGAATGAGCAGTTCTTC
D: .
J: TRBJ2-1
V: TRBV2
size: .

CDR3: CASSLLIPGLAGGIYNEQFF
DNA: TGCGCCAGCAGCCTGCTAATCCCGGGACTAGCGGGAGGTATCTACAATGAGCAGTTCTTC
D: TRBD2
J: TRBJ2-1
V: TRBV5-1
size: few

CDR3: CASSFSVAKNIQYF
DNA: TGTGCCAGCAGCTTTTCGGTAGCCAAAAACATTCAGTACTTC
D: .
J: TRBJ2-4
V: TRBV7-2
size: .

CDR3: CASSFRGGSYEQYF
DNA: TGTGCCAGCAGCTTCCGGGGGGGCTCCTACGAGCAGTACTTC
D: TRBD2
J: TRBJ2-7
V: TRBV7-2
size: .

CDR3: CASAPSERPPYYF
DNA: TGTGCCAGCGCCCCCTCCGAGCGGCCTCCTTACTACTTC
D: .
J: TRBJ2-5
V: TRBV28
size: .

CDR3: CASSQDRAGSETQYF
DNA: TGTGCCAGCAGCCAAGATCGGGCGGGCTCCGAGACCCAGTACTTC
D: .
J: TRBJ2-5
V: TRBV3-1/TRBV3-2
size: .

CDR3: CASSIDEAGGGTGELFF
DNA: TGTGCCAGTAGTATAGACGAAGCGGGAGGGGGCACCGGGGAGCTGTTTTTT
D: TRBD2
J: TRBJ2-2
V: TRBV19
size: .

CDR3: CASSIGLAGRGDNEQFF
DNA: TGTGCCAGCAGCATAGGACTAGCGGGTCGGGGCGATAATGAGCAGTTCTTC
D: TRBD2
J: TRBJ2-1
V: TRBV9
size: .

CDR3: CASSLDSPRSTQETQYF
DNA: TGTGCCAGCAGCTTAGATTCGCCCCGGTCCACTCAAGAGACCCAGTACTTC
D: .
J: TRBJ2-5
V: TRBV11-3
size: .

CDR3: CAWSVALAGGRETQYF
DNA: TGTGCCTGGAGTGTCGCCCTGGCAGGGGGTAGGGAGACCCAGTACTTC
D: TRBD1
J: TRBJ2-5
V: TRBV30
size: .

CDR3: CASSFWGVSNGYTF
DNA: TGTGCCAGCAGCTTTTGGGGCGTTAGCAACGGCTACACCTTC
D: .
J: TRBJ1-2
V: TRBV7-2
size: .

CDR3: CASSPSRDFSYEQYF
DNA: TGTGCCAGCTCACCCTCGCGGGACTTCTCCTACGAGCAGTACTTC
D: .
J: TRBJ2-7
V: TRBV18
size: .

CDR3: CASSGAEGAADTQYF
DNA: TGTGCCAGCAGTGGTGCGGAGGGGGCGGCAGATACGCAGTATTTT
D: .
J: TRBJ2-3
V: TRBV28
size: .

CDR3: CASSLVGPGDTQYF
DNA: TGTGCCAGCAGCTTAGTTGGCCCAGGGGATACGCAGTATTTT
D: .
J: TRBJ2-3
V: TRBV7-2
size: .

CDR3: CASSLGQAQHF
DNA: TGTGCCAGCAGCCTTGGACAGGCCCAGCATTTT
D: TRBD1
J: TRBJ1-5
V: TRBV6-2/TRBV6-3
size: once

CDR3: CASSVARGGGEQYF
DNA: TGTGCCAGCAGCGTAGCCCGGGGAGGCGGCGAGCAGTACTTC
D: .
J: TRBJ2-7
V: TRBV9
size: once

CDR3: CASSQAGGPYEQYF
DNA: TGTGCCAGCAGCCAAGCGGGAGGGCCGTACGAGCAGTACTTC
D: TRBD2
J: TRBJ2-7
V: TRBV2
size: .

CDR3: CASSLRPGFEQYF
DNA: TGCGCCAGCAGTCTACGCCCGGGTTTCGAGCAGTACTTC
D: .
J: TRBJ2-7
V: TRBV23-1
size: .

CDR3: CASSQDLLAGFSQPQHF
DNA: TGTGCCAGCAGCCAAGATTTATTGGCGGGGTTCAGTCAGCCCCAGCATTTT
D: .
J: TRBJ1-5
V: TRBV3-1/TRBV3-2
size: .